The entry below gives a single TCR beta chain sequence along with its context. Its antigen is currently unknown. This record comes from a study of early T cells in non-severe SARS-CoV-2 infection. Study in general: Alpha and beta chains were unpaired, from unsorted whole-blood bulk RNA. Study results and limitations: The VDJdb matching leaned toward anti-spike CD8 responses and overlooked private and CD4 specificities.

This CDR3 is built from 12 residues. Per germline, CDR1 DFQATT and CDR2 SNEGSKA (reference sequence). Researchers tagged individual cDNA molecules with unique molecular identifiers. TCRdb processed the 5' RACE reads anew with MiXCR; each CDR3 protein has one entry. The repertoire consists of around 70,000 distinct CDR3 sequences, with approximately 11% occurring once and the leading ten covering approximately 5.9%. The sample taken for sequencing was whole blood. The sequence came from an adult who was a healthcare worker with PCR-confirmed SARS-CoV-2 infection or an uninfected control (not recorded which). The chain joins TRBV20-1 to TRBJ2-3; either TRBD1 or TRBD2 may fit D (5 bases each). CDR3 nucleotide sequence: TGCACCTCCGGGGCGGTCCAAGATACGCAGTATTTT. This sequence encodes CTSGAVQDTQYF.